The 6 T cell receptor beta chains given below trace back to one sample, sequenced in a study of T cell clonotyping in hematopoietic cell transplantation. Clones were sequenced by immunoSEQ multiplex PCR, and TCRdb holds only the in-frame ones, with some missing. Of more than 800 clones listed, nearly 95% are singletons. The sample in question was peripheral blood mononuclear cells, obtained 180 days after allogeneic stem cell transplant. These receptors originate from a male patient aged 55 to 69 who had an allogeneic stem cell transplant from an unrelated donor, so T cells may come from the graft donor. Some clones in this sample may be carry-over from other donors' samples.

V gene TRBV20-1 combines with J gene TRBJ1-2; D uncertain. Germline V gene sequence: CDR1 DFQATT, CDR2 SNEGSKA (reference sequence). V gave up 1 base and J gave up 9 bases, with 9 bases separating them. There are 11 residues in the CDR3. The CDR3 sequence is CSARVGESYTF. CDR3 nucleotides: TGCAGTGCTAGAGTTGGGGAGAGCTACACCTTC.

The chain carries TRBV9 and TRBJ2-7; no firm D call. This CDR3 comprises 15 residues. V lost 0 bases and J 3 bases, leaving 13 bases between the germline ends. The germline gives CDR1 SGDLS, CDR2 YYNGEE. The CDR3 protein is CASSVDSVPSYEQYF. The DNA of the CDR3 is TGTGCCAGCAGCGTAGACAGCGTACCCAGCTACGAGCAGTACTTC.

V gene TRBV19 combines with J gene TRBJ2-1, with D perhaps given as TRBD1 or TRBD2 (5 bases each). CDR3 length equals 15 residues. Per germline, CDR1 LNHDA and CDR2 SQIVND (reference sequence). V was pared by 3 bases and J by 6 bases, with 15 bases between. The CDR3 loop is CASSMFLGERNEQFF. CDR3 in DNA: TGTGCCAGTAGTATGTTTCTGGGGGAGCGCAATGAGCAGTTCTTC.

The chain combines TRBV27 with TRBJ2-3; 10 bases line up with TRBD2. The CDR3 totals 16 residues. Germline V CDR1 and CDR2: MNHEY, SMNVEV (reference sequence). V was pared by 2 bases and J by 3 bases, with 5 bases of the junction left unmatched. CDR3 region: CASSLLAGAVTDTQYF. CDR3 DNA: TGTGCCAGCAGTTTACTAGCGGGAGCGGTGACAGATACGCAGTATTTT.

In its sample, this clone was seen once. V is TRBV15 and J is TRBJ2-7; no reliable D call. This CDR3 is 15 amino acids long. Germline V lookup: CDR1 LNHNV, CDR2 YYDKDF (reference sequence). Trimming removed 1 base at V and 1 base at J, with 11 bases between. The CDR3 bases are TGTGCCACCAGCAGAGGAGGCTTACAATCCTACGAGCAGTACTTC. This encodes CATSRGGLQSYEQYF.

The V gene is TRBV6-4, the J gene TRBJ2-1; maybe TRBD2 (5 bases). The V and J ends lost 6 bases and 6 bases respectively, with 18 bases between them. This CDR3 spans 15 amino acids. Germline CDR1 MRHNA, CDR2 SNTAGT. The CDR3 protein is CASSGVSASPNEQFF. The CDR3 DNA follows: TGTGCCAGCAGCGGGGTCTCCGCCTCCCCCAATGAGCAGTTCTTC.